This TCR beta chain appears in the sequencing data of a study of monozygotic twins with inflammatory bowel disease. A note on this clonotype: Antigen: not known.

Points from the study as a whole: Inverse Simpson values showed less TCRbeta diversity in IBD patients than in their healthy co-twins.

TCRdb re-called the 5' RACE reads and shows each CDR3 protein once, DNA omitted. Reported are about 160,000 distinct CDR3 sequences; the ten largest clones contain about 2.7%. Germline-derived CDR1 and CDR2 are MRHNA and SNTAGT. The CDR3 sequence is 23 residues long. The sequenced sample was blood. The chain carries TRBV6-4 and TRBJ1-3. This receptor was identified in a human donor with ulcerative colitis or Crohn's disease, or a healthy co-twin of an affected twin (not recorded which). The CDR3 protein is CAQQRLGGFEVALGGCALETPYF.